This TCR beta chain was observed in a study of a mutant IDH1 vaccine in newly diagnosed glioma. Background on the study: Vaccinations were initiated 4-6 weeks following radiotherapy alone, or were given together with temozolomide cycles. Treated patients were roughly 62% male, approximately 38% female, mean age 40.4 years. Earlier treatment was radiotherapy, temozolomide, or both, with most getting both.

Specified time point: week 5, during vaccination. The content of each vaccine dose was 300 ug of mutant IDH1 20-mer peptide, and topical imiquimod accompanied it. As for this clone: Its specificity is not known.

Assay used: immunoSEQ multiplex PCR; TCRdb lists only in-frame clones, some missing. The sample holds 50,000 or so clones, over 75% seen once. General study findings and limits: Vaccination induced immune responses in 93.3% of patients.

The source of this sequence is a woman between 40 and 55 years old with glioma. The sequenced sample was PBMCs, obtained from a glioma patient whose treatment included an IDH1 peptide vaccine.

The CDR3 region has the DNA TGTGCCAGCAGCTCCGGGACTAGCGGGGGGGAGGATACGCAGTATTTT. Translated: CASSSGTSGGEDTQYF. V usage is TRBV11-3 and J usage is TRBJ2-3, with TRBD2 matching over 16 bases. Per the germline V gene, CDR1 is SGHNT and CDR2 is YENEEA. CDR3 length: 16 amino acids. Trimming cost V 4 bases and J 6 bases; bases outside gene matches: 4.